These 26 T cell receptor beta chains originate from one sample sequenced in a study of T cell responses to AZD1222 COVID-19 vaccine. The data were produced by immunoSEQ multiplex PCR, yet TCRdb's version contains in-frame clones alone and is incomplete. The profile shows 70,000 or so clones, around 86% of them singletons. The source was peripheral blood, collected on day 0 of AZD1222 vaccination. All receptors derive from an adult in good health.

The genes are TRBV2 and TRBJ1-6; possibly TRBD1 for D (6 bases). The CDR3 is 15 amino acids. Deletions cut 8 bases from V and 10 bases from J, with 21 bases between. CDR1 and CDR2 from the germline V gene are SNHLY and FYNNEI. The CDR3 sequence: CASLVQGVGTSPLHF. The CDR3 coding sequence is TGTGCCAGCTTAGTTCAGGGTGTGGGGACATCACCCCTCCACTTT.

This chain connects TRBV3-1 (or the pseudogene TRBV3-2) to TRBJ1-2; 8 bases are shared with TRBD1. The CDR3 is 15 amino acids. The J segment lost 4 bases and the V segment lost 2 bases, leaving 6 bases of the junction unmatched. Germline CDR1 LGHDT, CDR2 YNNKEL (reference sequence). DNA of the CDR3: TGTGCCAGCAGCCAAAATCCGGGACAGGTCTATGGCTACACCTTC. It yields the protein CASSQNPGQVYGYTF.

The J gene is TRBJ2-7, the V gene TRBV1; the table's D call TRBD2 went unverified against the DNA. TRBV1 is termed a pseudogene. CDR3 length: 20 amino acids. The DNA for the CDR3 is TGCACCAGCAGCCATCTAACTGGGACTAGCGGGGGGGCAGGGTCCTACGAGCAGTACTTC. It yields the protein CTSSHLTGTSGGAGSYEQYF.

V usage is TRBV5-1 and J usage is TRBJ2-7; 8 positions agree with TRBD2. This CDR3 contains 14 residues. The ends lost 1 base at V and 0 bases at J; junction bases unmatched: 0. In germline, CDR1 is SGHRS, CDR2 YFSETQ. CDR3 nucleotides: TGCGCCAGCAGCTTGAGCGGGAGCTCCTACGAGCAGTACTTC. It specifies CASSLSGSSYEQYF. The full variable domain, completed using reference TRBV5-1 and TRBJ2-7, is KAGVTQTPRYLIKTRGQQVTLSCSPISGHRSVSWYQQTPGQGLQFLFEYFSETQRNKGNFPGRFSGRQFSNSRSEMNVSTLELGDSALYLCASSLSGSSYEQYFGPGTRLTVT.

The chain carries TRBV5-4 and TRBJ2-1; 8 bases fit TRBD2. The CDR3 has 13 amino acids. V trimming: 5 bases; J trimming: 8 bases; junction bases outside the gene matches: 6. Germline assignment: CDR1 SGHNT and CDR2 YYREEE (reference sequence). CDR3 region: CASSKAGVDEQFF. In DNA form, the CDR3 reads TGTGCCAGCAGTAAAGCGGGGGTCGATGAGCAGTTCTTC.

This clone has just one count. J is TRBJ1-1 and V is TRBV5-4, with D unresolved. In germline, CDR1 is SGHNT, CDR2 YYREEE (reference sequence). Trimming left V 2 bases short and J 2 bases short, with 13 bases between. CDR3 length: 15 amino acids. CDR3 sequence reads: CASSFFPAINTEAFF. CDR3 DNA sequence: TGTGCCAGCAGCTTTTTTCCCGCGATTAACACTGAAGCTTTCTTT.

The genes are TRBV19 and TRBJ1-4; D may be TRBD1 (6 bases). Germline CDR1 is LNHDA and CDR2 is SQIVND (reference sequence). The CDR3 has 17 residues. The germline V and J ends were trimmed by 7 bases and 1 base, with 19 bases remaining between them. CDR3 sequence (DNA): TGTGCCAGTACCCGGGATCGGGACACGGGAACTAATGAAAAACTGTTTTTT. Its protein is CASTRDRDTGTNEKLFF.

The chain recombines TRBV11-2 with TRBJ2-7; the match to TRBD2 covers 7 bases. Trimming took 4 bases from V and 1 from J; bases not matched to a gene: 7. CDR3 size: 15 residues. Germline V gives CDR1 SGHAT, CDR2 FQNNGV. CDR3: CASSSELGGSYEQYF. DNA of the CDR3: TGTGCCAGCAGCTCAGAACTGGGAGGGTCCTACGAGCAGTACTTC.

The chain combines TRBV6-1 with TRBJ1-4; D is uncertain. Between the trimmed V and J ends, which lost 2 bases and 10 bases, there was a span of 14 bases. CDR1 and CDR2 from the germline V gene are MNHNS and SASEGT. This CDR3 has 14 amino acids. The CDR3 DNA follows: TGTGCCAGCAGTGAACTTGGATACGTCGGAAAACTGTTTTTT. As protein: CASSELGYVGKLFF.

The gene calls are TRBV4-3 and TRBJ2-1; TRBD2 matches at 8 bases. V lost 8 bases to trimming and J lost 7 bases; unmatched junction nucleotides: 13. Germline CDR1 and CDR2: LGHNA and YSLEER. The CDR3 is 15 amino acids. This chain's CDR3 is CASGKVGGAANEQFF. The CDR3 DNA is TGCGCCAGCGGCAAGGTCGGGGGGGCCGCTAATGAGCAGTTCTTC.

The CDR3 nucleotides are TGTGCCAGCAGTTACTCAGGGGCGGCTAGCACAGATACGCAGTATTTT. Amino acid sequence: CASSYSGAASTDTQYF. The chain joins TRBV6-5 to TRBJ2-3, with a possible D match to TRBD1 (5 bases). This CDR3 is 16 amino acids long. Germline CDR1 and CDR2: MNHEY and SVGAGI. The germline V and J ends were trimmed by 0 bases and 0 bases, with 10 bases remaining between them.

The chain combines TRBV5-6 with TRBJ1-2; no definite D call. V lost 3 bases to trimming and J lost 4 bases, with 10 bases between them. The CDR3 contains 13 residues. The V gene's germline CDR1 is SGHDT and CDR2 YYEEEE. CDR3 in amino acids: CASSSILFYGYTF. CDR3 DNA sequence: TGTGCCAGCAGCTCGATACTGTTCTATGGCTACACCTTC.

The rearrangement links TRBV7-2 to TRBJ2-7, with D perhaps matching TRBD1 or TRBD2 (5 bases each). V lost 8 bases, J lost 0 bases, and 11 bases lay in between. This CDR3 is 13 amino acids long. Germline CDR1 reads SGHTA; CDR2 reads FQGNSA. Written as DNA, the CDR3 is TGTGCCAGCGGGGACGCCTTCTCCTACGAGCAGTACTTC. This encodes CASGDAFSYEQYF.

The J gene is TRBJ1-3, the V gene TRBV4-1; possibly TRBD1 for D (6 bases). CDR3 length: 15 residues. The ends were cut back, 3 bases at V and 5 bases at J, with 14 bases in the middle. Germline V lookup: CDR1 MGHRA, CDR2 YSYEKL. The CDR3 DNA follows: TGCGCCAGCAGCCACAACTCAGGGGAACGAAACACCATATATTTT. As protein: CASSHNSGERNTIYF.

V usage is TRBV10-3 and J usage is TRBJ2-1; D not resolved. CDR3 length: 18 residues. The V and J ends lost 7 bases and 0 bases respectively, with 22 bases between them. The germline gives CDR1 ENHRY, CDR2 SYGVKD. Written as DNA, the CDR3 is TGTGCCATCACCTCGAGTAAGTGGGCGCTTAGCTCCTACAATGAGCAGTTCTTC. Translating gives CAITSSKWALSSYNEQFF.

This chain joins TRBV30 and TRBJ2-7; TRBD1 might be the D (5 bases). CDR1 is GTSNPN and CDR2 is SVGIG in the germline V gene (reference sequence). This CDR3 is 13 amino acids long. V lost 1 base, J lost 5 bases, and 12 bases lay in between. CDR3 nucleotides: TGTGCCTGGAGTGCCCGCCCCAGGGACGAGCAGTACTTC. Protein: CAWSARPRDEQYF.

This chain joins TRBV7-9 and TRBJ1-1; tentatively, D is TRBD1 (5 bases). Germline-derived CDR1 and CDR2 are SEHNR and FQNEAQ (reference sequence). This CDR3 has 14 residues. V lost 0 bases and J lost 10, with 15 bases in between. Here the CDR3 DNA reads TGTGCCAGCAGCTTAGCTCGGGGACCCTTCGGAGCTTTCTTT. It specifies CASSLARGPFGAFF.

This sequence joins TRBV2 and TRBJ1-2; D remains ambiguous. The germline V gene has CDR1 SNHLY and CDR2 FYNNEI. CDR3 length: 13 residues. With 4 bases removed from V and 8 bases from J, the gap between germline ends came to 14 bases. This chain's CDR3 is CASSVGRESGYTF. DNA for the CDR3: TGTGCCAGCAGTGTTGGGAGGGAGAGCGGCTACACCTTC.

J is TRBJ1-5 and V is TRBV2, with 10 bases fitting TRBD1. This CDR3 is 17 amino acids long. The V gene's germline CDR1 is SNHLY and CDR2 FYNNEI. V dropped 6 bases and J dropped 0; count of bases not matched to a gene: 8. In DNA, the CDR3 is TGTGCCAGCAGGGGGGGACAGGGGTTGCTTAGCAATCAGCCCCAGCATTTT. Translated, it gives CASRGGQGLLSNQPQHF.

The CDR3 bases are TGTGCCACCAGCTCCGAGGGAACCTACAATGAGCAGTTCTTC. This translates into CATSSEGTYNEQFF. The V gene is TRBV15, the J gene TRBJ2-1, with D perhaps matching TRBD2 (5 bases). Germline loops: CDR1 LNHNV, CDR2 YYDKDF (reference sequence). The CDR3 has 14 residues. Trimming stripped 5 bases from V and 2 bases from J, with 10 bases between.

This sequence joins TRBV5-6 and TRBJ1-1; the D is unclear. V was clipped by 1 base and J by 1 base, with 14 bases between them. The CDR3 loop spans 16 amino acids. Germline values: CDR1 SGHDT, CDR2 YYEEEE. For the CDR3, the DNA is TGTGCCAGCAGCTTGAACAAATTAATTTCGAACACTGAAGCTTTCTTT. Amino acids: CASSLNKLISNTEAFF. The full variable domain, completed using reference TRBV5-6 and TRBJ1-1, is DAGVTQSPTHLIKTRGQQVTLRCSPKSGHDTVSWYQQALGQGPQFIFQYYEEEERQRGNFPDRFSGHQFPNYSSELNVNALLLGDSALYLCASSLNKLISNTEAFFGQGTRLTVV.

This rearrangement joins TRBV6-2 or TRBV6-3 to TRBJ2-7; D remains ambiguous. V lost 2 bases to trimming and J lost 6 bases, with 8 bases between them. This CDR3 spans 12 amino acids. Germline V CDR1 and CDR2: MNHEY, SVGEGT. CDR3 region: CASSYGWAEQYF. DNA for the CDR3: TGTGCCAGCAGTTACGGGTGGGCCGAGCAGTACTTC.

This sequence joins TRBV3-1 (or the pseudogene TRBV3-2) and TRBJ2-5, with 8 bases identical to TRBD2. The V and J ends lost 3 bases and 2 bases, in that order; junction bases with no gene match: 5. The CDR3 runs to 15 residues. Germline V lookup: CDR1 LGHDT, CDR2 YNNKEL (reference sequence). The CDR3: CASSQAGGLQETQYF. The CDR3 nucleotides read TGTGCCAGCAGCCAGGCGGGGGGACTTCAAGAGACCCAGTACTTC.

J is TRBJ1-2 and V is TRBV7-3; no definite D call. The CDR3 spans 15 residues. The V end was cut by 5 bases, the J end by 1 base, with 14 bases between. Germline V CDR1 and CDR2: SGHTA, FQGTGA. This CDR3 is CASSPRRNVNYGYTF. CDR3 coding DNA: TGTGCCAGCAGCCCACGGAGAAACGTTAACTATGGCTACACCTTC.

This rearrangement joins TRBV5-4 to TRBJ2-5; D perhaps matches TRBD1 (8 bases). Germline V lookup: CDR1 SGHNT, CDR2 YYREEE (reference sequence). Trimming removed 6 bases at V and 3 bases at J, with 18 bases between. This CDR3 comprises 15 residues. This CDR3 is CASNRGGQLKETQYF. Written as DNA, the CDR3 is TGTGCCAGCAACAGGGGGGGACAGTTAAAAGAGACCCAGTACTTC.

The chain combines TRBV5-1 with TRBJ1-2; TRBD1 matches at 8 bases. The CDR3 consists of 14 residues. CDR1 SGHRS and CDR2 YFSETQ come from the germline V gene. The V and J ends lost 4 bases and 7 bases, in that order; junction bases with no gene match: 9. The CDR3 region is CASSGGQVGFGYTF. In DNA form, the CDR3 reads TGCGCCAGCAGCGGGGGACAGGTAGGATTTGGCTACACCTTC.